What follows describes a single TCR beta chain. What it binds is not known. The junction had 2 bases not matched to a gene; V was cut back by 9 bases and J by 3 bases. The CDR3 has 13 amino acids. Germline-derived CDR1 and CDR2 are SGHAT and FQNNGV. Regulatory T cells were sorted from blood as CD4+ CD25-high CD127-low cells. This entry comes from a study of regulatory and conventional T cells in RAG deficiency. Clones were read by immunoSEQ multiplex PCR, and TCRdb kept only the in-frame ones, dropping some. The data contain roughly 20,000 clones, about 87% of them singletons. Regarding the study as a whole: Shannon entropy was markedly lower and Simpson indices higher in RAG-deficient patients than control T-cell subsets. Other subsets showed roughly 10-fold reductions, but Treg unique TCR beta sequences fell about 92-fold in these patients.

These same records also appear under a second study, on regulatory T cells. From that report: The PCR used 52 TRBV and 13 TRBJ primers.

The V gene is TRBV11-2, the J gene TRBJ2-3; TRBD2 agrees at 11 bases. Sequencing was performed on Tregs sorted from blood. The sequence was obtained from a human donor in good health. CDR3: CASSGRGTDTQYF. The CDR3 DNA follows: TGTGCCAGTAGCGGGAGGGGTACAGATACGCAGTATTTT.